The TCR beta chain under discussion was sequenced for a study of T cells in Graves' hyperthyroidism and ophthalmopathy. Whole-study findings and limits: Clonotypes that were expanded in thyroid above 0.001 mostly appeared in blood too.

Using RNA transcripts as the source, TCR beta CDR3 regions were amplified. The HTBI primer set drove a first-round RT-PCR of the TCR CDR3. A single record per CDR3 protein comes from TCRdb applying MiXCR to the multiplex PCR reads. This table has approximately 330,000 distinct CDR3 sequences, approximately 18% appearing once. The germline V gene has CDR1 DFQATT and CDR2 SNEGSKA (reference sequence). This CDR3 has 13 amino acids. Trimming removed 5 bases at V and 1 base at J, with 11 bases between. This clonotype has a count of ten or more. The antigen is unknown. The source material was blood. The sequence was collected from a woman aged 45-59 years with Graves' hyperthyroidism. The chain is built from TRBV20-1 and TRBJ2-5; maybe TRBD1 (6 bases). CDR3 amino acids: CSARNRVQETQYF. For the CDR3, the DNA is TGCAGTGCTCGGAACAGGGTCCAAGAGACCCAGTACTTC.